A selection of T cell receptor beta chains follows, all from one sample in a study of cytomegalovirus exposure and HLA in healthy donors. Sequenced by immunoSEQ multiplex PCR; TCRdb stores in-frame clones only, minus some. The table records 130,000 to 150,000 clones, more than 70% of them present only once. Sequencing was performed on PBMCs. Receptors originate from a male donor in good health and CMV-seropositive. The CDR3 runs from the conserved cysteine through the conserved F or W. A D gene is named only where the DNA matches it firmly. Expanded clones get a size class; other rows say once, few or many, or leave the size out.

J	D	V	size	CDR3	DNA
TRBJ2-3	TRBD2	TRBV9	.	CASSLAGGSTDTQYF	TGTGCCAGCAGTCTAGCGGGGGGATCCACAGATACGCAGTATTTT
TRBJ2-1	TRBD1	TRBV4-1	.	CASSRDGTAAYNEQFF	TGCGCCAGCAGCCGCGATGGGACAGCCGCCTACAATGAGCAGTTCTTC
TRBJ2-3	TRBD1	TRBV2	once	CASSETGTGGRTDTQYF	TGTGCCAGCAGTGAAACCGGGACAGGGGGCAGAACAGATACGCAGTATTTT
TRBJ1-1	.	TRBV10-3	.	CAISRGVNTEAFF	TGTGCCATCAGCCGAGGAGTGAACACTGAAGCTTTCTTT
TRBJ1-1	.	TRBV5-1	.	CASSGDILNTEAFF	TGCGCCAGCAGCGGGGACATACTGAACACTGAAGCTTTCTTT
TRBJ1-2	TRBD1	TRBV5-1	.	CASSLNPTGGARYYGYTF	TGCGCCAGCAGCTTAAACCCCACAGGGGGCGCGAGGTACTATGGCTACACCTTC
TRBJ2-1	TRBD2	TRBV29-1	.	CSVEGLADLNSYNEQFF	TGCAGCGTTGAGGGACTAGCGGACTTAAACTCCTACAATGAGCAGTTCTTC
TRBJ1-3	.	TRBV29-1	.	CSVRGGSGNTIYF	TGCAGCGTTAGAGGGGGCTCTGGAAACACCATATATTTT
TRBJ1-4	.	TRBV2	.	CASVGEGNEKLFF	TGTGCCAGCGTTGGGGAGGGGAATGAAAAACTGTTTTTT
TRBJ1-4	TRBD1	TRBV28	few	CASSITGTGGEKLFF	TGTGCCAGCAGTATCACCGGGACAGGGGGAGAAAAACTGTTTTTT
TRBJ2-7	TRBD1	TRBV12-5	.	CASGLGGRQGSDEQYF	TGTGCTAGTGGTTTGGGGGGGCGACAGGGGTCAGACGAGCAGTACTTC
TRBJ1-6	TRBD1	TRBV2	few	CASNSGTGNSPLHF	TGTGCCAGCAATTCGGGGACAGGGAATTCACCCCTCCACTTT
TRBJ2-5	TRBD1	TRBV7-8	.	CASSWGLGQGKETQYF	TGTGCCAGCAGCTGGGGTCTGGGACAGGGGAAAGAGACCCAGTACTTC
TRBJ2-3	TRBD1	TRBV4-3	.	CASSLGQGGPDTQYF	TGCGCCAGCAGCCTTGGACAGGGCGGGCCAGATACGCAGTATTTT
TRBJ1-2	TRBD1	TRBV28	.	CASRLDRANYGYTF	TGTGCCAGCAGATTGGACAGGGCTAACTATGGCTACACCTTC